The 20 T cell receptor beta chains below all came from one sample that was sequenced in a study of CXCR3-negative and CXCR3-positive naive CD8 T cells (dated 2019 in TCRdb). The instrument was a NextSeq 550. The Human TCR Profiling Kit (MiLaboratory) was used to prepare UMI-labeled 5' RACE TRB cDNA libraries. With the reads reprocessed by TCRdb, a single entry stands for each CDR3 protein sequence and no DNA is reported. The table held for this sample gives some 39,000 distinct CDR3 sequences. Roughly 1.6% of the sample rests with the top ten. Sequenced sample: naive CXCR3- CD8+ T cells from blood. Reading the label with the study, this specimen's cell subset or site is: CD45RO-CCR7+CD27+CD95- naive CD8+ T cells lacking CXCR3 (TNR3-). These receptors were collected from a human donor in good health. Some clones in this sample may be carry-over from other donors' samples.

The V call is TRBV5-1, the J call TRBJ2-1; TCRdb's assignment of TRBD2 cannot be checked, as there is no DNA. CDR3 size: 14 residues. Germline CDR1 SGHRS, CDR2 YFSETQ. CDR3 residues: CASREAGTGNEQFF.

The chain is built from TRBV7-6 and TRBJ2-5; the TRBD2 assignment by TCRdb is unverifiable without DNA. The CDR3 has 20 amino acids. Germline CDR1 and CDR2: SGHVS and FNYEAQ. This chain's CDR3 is CASSGSTSGTSGRTPETQYF.

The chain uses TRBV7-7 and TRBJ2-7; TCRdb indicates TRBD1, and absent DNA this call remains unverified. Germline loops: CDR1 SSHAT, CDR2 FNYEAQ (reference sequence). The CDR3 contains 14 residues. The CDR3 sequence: CASSPNTGSYEQYF.

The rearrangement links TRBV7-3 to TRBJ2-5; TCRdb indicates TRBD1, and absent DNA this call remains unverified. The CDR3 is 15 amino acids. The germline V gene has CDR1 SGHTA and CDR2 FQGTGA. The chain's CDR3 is CASSLGGGRLETQYF.

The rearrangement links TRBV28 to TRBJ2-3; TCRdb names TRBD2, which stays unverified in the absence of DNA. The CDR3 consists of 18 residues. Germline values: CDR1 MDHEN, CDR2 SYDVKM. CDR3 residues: CASSFLGLAGRGTDTQYF.

The CDR3 is CASSQAGINYGYTF. This chain links TRBV4-1 with TRBJ1-2; TCRdb proposes TRBD1, but this gene call is untestable without DNA. The germline V gene encodes CDR1 MGHRA and CDR2 YSYEKL. The CDR3 length is 14 residues.

CDR3 region: CASSLGQGGDNEQFF. This chain uses TRBV12-3 or TRBV12-4 with TRBJ2-1; TCRdb outputs TRBD1, but without DNA this stays unchecked. The CDR3 consists of 15 residues.

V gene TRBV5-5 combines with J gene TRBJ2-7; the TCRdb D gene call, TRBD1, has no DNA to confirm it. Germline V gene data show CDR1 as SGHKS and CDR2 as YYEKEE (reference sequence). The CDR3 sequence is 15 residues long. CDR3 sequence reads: CASSKTQSGTYEQYF.

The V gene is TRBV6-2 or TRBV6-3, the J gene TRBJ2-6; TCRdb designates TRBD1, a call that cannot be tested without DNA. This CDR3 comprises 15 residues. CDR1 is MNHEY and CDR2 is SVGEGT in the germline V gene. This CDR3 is CASARGYSGANVLTF.

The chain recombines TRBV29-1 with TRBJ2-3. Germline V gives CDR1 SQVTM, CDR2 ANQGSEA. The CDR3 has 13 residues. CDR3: CSVEAPNLNTQYF.

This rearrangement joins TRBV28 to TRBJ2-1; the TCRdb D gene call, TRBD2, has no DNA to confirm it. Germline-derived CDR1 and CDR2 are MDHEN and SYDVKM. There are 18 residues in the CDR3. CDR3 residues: CASSSVLAGARYDNEQFF.

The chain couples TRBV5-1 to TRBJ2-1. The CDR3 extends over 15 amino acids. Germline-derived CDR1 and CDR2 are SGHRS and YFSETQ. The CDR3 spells CASSLEAVSRNEQFF.

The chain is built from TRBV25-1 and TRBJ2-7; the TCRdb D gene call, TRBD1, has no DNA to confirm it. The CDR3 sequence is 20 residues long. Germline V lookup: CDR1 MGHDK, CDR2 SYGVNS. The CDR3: CASSEWRIGGRGKLAYEQYF.

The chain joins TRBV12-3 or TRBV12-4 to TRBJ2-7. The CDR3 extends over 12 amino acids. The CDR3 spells CASSSHPTEQYF.

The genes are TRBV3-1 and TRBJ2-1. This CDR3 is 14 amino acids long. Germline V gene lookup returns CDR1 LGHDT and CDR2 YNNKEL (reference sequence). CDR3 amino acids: CASSPPSGVGEQFF.

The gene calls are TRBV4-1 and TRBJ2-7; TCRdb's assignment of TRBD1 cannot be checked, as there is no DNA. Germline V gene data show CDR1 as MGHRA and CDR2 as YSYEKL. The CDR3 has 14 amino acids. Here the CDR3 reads CASSQGPRAYEQYF.

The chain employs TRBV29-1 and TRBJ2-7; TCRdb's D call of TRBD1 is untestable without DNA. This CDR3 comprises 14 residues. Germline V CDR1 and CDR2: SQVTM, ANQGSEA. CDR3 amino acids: CSVGYQGAAYEQYF.

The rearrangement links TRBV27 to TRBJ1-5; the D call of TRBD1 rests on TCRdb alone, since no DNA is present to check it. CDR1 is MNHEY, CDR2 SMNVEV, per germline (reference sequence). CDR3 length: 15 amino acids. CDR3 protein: CASSSGTGSVQPHHF.

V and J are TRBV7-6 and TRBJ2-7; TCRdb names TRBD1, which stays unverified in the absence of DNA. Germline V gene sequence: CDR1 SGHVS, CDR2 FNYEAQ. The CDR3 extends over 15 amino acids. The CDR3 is CAGSLKAGEAYEQYF.

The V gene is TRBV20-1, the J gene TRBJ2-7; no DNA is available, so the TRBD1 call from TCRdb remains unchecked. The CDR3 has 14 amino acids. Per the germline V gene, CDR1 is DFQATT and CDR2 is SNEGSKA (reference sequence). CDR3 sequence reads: CSARGRDRGYEQYF.